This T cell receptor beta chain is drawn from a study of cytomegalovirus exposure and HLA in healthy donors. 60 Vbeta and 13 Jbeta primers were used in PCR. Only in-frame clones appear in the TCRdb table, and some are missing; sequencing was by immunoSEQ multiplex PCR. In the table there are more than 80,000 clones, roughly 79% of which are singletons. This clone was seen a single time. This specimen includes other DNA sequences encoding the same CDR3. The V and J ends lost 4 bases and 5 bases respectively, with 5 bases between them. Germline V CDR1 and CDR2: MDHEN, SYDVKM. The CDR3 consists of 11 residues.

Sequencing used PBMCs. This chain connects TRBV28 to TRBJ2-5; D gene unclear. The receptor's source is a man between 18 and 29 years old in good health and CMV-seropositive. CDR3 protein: CASSSPETQYF. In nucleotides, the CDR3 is TGTGCCAGCAGTTCTCCGGAGACCCAGTACTTC.